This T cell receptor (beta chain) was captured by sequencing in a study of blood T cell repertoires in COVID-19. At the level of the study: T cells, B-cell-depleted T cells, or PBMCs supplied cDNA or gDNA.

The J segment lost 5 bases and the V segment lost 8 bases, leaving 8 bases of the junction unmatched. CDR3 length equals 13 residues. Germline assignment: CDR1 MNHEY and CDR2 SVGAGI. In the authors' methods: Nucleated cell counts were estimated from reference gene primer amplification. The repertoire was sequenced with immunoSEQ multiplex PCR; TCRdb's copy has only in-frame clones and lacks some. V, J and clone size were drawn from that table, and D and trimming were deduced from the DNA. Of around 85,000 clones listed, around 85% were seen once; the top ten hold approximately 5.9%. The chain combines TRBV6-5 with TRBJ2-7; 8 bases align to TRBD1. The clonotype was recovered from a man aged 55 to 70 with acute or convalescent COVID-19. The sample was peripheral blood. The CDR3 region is CASFQGAGNEQYF. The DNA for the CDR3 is TGTGCCAGCTTCCAGGGGGCGGGCAACGAGCAGTACTTC.